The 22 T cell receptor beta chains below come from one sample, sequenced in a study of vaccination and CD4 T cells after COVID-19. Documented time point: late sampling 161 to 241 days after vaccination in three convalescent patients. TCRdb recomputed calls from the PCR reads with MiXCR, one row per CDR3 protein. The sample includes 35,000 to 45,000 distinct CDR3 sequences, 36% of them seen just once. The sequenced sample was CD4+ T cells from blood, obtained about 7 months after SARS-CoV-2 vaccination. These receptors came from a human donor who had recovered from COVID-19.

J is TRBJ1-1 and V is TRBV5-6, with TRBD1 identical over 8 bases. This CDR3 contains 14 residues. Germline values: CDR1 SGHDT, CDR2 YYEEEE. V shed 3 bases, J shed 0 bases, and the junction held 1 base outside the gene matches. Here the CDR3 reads CASSSGQVNTEAFF. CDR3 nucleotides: TGTGCCAGCAGCTCGGGACAGGTGAACACTGAAGCTTTCTTT.

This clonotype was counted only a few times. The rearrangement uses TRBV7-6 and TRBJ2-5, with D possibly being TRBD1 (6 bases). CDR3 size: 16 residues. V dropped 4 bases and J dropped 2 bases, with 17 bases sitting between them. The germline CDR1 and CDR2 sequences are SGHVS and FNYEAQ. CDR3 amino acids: CASSSWSRDMQETQYF. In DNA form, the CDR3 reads TGTGCCAGCAGCTCATGGAGCCGGGACATGCAAGAGACCCAGTACTTC.

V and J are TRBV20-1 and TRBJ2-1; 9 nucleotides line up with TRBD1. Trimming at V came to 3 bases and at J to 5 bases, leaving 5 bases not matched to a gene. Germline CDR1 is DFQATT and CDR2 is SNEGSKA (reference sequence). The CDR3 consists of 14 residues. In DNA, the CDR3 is TGCAGTGCTAGTAGACAGGGGGTAAACAATGAGCAGTTCTTC. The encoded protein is CSASRQGVNNEQFF.

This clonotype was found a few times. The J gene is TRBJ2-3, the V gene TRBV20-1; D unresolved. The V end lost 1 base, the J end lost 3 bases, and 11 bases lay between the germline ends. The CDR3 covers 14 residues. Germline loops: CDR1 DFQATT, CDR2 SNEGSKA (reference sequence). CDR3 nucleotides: TGCAGTGCTAGAGGGGGTTTTAGGACAGATACGCAGTATTTT. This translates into CSARGGFRTDTQYF.

This chain's CDR3 is CASSLSPYPGYTF. The CDR3 bases are TGTGCCAGCAGCTTATCCCCATACCCAGGCTACACCTTC. The chain combines TRBV7-9 with TRBJ1-2; D unclear. The CDR3 has 13 amino acids. Trimming removed 2 bases at V and 8 bases at J, with 12 bases between. CDR1 and CDR2 (germline): SEHNR, FQNEAQ (reference sequence). Complete variable domain (other parts from reference TRBV7-9 and TRBJ1-2): DTGVSQNPRHKITKRGQNVTFRCDPISEHNRLYWYRQTLGQGPEFLTYFQNEAQLEKSRLLSDRFSAERPKGSFSTLEIQRTEQGDSAMYLCASSLSPYPGYTFGSGTRLTVV.

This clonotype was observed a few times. The CDR3 protein is CASRNPGGLGTQYF. The CDR3 DNA reads TGTGCCAGCAGAAACCCTGGGGGCTTGGGGACCCAGTACTTC. The gene calls are TRBV28 and TRBJ2-5; D possibly corresponds to TRBD1 (6 bases). V was shortened by 6 bases and J by 7 bases, with 18 bases between the two germline ends. Germline CDR1 reads MDHEN; CDR2 reads SYDVKM. The CDR3 totals 14 residues.

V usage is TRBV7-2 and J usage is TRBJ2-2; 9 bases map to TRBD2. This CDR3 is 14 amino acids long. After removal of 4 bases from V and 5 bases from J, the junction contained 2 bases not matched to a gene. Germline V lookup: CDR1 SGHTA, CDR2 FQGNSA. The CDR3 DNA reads TGTGCCAGCAGCTACGGACTAGCGACCGGGGAGCTGTTTTTT. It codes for CASSYGLATGELFF.

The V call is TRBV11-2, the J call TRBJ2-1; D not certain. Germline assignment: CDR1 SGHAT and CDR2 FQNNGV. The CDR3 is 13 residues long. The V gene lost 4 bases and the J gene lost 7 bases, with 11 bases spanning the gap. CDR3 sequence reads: CASSSFWGNEQFF. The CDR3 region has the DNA TGTGCCAGCAGCTCCTTTTGGGGTAATGAGCAGTTCTTC.

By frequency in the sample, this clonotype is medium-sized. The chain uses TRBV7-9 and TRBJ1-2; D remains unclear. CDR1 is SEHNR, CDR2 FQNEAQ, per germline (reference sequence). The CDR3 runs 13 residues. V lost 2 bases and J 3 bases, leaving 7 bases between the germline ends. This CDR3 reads CASSLIVDYGYTF. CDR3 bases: TGTGCCAGCAGCTTAATTGTGGACTATGGCTACACCTTC.

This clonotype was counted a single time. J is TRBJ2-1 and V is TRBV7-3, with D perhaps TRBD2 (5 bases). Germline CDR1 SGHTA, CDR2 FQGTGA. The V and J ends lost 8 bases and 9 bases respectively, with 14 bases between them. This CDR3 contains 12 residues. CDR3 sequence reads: CASGGSSGEQFF. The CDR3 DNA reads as TGTGCCAGCGGAGGCTCCAGTGGTGAGCAGTTCTTC.

The CDR3 DNA reads as TGTGCCAGCAGCTACCCCTCGGGGGGGGGCACAGATACGCAGTATTTT. It is translated as CASSYPSGGGTDTQYF. The chain uses TRBV7-9 and TRBJ2-3; 8 bases align to TRBD2. The CDR3 runs 16 residues. V shed 4 bases and J 1 base; nucleotides not matched to a gene: 7. CDR1 SEHNR and CDR2 FQNEAQ come from the germline V gene (reference sequence).

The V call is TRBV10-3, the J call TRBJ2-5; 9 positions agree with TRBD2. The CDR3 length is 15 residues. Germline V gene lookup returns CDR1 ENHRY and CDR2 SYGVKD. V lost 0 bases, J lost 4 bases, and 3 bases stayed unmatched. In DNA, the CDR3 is TGTGCCATCAGTGAGTCTGCGGGAGGGCCAGAGACCCAGTACTTC. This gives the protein CAISESAGGPETQYF.

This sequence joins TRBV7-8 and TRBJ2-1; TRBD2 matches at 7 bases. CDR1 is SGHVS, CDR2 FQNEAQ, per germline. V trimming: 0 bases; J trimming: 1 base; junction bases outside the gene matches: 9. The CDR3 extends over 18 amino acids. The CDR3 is CASSLARGTGGSYNEQFF. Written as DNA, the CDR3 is TGTGCCAGCAGCTTAGCGCGGGGGACCGGGGGGTCCTACAATGAGCAGTTCTTC.

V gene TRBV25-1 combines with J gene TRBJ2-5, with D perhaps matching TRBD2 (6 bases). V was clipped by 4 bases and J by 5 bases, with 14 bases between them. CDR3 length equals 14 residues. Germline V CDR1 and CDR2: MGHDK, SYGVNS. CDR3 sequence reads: CASSAGTPRETQYF. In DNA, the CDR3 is TGTGCCAGCAGTGCCGGGACTCCCAGGGAGACCCAGTACTTC.

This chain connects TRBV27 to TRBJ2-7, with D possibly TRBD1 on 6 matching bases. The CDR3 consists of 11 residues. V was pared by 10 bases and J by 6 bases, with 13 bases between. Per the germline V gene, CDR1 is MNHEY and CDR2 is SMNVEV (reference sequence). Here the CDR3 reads CATTVGGEQYF. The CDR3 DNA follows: TGTGCCACTACCGTAGGGGGCGAGCAGTACTTC.

CDR3 bases: TGTGCCAGTAGTATTCGGACAGGGAGGGAGACCCAGTACTTC. Translation gives CASSIRTGRETQYF. The chain joins TRBV19 to TRBJ2-5; 8 bases fit TRBD1. Germline V gene sequence: CDR1 LNHDA, CDR2 SQIVND (reference sequence). The CDR3 contains 14 residues. V gave up 3 bases and J gave up 5 bases; unmatched junction bases: 5. Using reference TRBV19 and TRBJ2-5 for the parts outside the CDR3, the full variable domain is DGGITQSPKYLFRKEGQNVTLSCEQNLNHDAMYWYRQDPGQGLRLIYYSQIVNDFQKGDIAEGYSVSREKKESFPLTVTSAQKNPTAFYLCASSIRTGRETQYFGPGTRLLVL.

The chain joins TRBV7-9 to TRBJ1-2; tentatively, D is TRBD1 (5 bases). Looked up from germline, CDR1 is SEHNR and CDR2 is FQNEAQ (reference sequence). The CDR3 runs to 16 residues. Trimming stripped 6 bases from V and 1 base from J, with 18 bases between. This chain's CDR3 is CASSRDSNTDNYGYTF. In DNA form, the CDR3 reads TGTGCCAGCAGTAGGGACTCAAACACCGATAACTATGGCTACACCTTC.

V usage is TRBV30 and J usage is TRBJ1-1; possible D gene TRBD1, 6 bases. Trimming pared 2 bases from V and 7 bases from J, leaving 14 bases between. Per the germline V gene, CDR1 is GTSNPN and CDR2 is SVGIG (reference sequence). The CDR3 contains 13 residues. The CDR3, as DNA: TGTGCCTGGAGTAGATGGGGGCTGGGTGAAGCTTTCTTT. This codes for CAWSRWGLGEAFF.

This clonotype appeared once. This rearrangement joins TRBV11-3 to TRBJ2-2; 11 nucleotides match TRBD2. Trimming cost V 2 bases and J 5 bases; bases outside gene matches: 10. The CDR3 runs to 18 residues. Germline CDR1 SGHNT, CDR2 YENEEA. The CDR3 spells CASSLTLTLAGVTGELFF. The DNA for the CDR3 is TGTGCCAGCAGCTTAACACTGACACTAGCGGGAGTAACCGGGGAGCTGTTTTTT.

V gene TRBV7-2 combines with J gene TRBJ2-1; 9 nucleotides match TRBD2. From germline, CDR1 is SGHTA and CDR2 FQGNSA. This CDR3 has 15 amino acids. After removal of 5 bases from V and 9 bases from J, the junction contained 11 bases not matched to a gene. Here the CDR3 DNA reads TGTGCCAGCAGCGGAGGGACTAGCCTATGGGGTGAGCAGTTCTTC. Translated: CASSGGTSLWGEQFF.

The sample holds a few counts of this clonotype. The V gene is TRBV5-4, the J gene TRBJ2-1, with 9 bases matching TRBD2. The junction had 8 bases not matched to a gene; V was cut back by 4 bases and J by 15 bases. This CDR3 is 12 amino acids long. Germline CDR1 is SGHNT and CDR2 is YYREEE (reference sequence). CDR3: CASSRGLADPFF. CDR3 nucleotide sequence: TGTGCCAGCAGCCGGGGACTAGCTGATCCGTTCTTC.

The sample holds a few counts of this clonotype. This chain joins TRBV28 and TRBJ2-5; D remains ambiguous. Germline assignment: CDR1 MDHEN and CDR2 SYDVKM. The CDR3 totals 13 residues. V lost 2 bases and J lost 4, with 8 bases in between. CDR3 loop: CASSLLVRETQYF. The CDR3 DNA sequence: TGTGCCAGCAGTTTACTAGTTCGAGAGACCCAGTACTTC.